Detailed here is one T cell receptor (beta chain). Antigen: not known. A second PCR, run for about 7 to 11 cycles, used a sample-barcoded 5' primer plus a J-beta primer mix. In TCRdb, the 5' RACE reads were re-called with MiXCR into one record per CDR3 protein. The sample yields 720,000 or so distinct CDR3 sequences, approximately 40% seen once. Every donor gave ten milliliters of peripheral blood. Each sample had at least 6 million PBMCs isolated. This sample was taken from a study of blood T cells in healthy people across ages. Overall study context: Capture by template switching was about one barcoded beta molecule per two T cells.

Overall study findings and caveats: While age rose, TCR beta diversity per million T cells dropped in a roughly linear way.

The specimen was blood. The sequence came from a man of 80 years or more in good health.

CDR3 residues: CSALRDRGLNEQYF. The CDR3 coding sequence is TGCAGTGCTCTCCGGGACAGGGGGTTGAATGAGCAGTACTTC. The rearrangement joins TRBV20-1 to TRBJ2-7; 11 bases map to TRBD1. Germline V gives CDR1 DFQATT, CDR2 SNEGSKA (reference sequence). Germline trimming cut 5 bases from V and 7 bases from J; bases unmatched to any gene: 10. The CDR3 contains 14 residues.